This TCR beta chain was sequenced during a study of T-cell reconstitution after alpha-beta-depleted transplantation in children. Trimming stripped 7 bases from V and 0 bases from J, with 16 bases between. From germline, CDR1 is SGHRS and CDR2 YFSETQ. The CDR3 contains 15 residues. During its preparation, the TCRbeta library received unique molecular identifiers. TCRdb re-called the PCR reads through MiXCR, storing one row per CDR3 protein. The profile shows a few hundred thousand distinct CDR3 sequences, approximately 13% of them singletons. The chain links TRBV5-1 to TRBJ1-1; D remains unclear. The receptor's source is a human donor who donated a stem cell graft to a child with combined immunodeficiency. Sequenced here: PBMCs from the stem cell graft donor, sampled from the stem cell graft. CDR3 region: CASGKVGDMNTEAFF. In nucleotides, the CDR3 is TGCGCCAGCGGCAAGGTCGGGGATATGAACACTGAAGCTTTCTTT.